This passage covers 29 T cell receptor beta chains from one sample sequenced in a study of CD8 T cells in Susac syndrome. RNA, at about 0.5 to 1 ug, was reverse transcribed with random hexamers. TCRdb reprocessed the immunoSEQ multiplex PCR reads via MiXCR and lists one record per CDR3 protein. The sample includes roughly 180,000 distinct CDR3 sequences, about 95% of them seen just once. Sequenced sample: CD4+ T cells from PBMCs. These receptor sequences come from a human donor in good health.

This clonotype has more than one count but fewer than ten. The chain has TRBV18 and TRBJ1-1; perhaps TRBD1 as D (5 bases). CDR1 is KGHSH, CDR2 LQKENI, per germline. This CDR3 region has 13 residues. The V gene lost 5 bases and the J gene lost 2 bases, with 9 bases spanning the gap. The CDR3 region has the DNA TGTGCCAGCTCAACTGGGGGAAACACTGAAGCTTTCTTT. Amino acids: CASSTGGNTEAFF.

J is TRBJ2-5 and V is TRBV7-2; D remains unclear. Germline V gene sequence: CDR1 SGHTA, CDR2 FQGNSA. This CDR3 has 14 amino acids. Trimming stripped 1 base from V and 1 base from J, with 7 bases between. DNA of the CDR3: TGTGCCAGCAGCTTAGGTGGCTCCCAAGAGACCCAGTACTTC. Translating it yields CASSLGGSQETQYF.

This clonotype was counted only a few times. CDR3 amino acids: CASSTGQVDNQPQHF. The CDR3 DNA reads as TGTGCCAGCAGCACAGGACAGGTGGACAATCAGCCCCAGCATTTT. The chain is built from TRBV11-2 and TRBJ1-5; 7 bases are a match to TRBD1. Germline V gives CDR1 SGHAT, CDR2 FQNNGV. This CDR3 contains 15 residues. The V and J ends lost 5 bases and 3 bases, in that order; junction bases with no gene match: 7.

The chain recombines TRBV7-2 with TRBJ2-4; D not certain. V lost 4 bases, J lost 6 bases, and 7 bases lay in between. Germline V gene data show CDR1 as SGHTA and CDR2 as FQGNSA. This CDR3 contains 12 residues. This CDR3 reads CASSSAGNIQYF. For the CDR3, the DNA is TGTGCCAGCAGCTCCGCTGGAAACATTCAGTACTTC.

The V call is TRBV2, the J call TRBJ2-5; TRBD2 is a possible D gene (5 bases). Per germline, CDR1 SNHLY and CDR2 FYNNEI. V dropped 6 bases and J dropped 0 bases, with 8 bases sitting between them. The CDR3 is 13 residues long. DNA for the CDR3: TGTGCCAGCAGCGAGGGTTACCAAGAGACCCAGTACTTC. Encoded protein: CASSEGYQETQYF.

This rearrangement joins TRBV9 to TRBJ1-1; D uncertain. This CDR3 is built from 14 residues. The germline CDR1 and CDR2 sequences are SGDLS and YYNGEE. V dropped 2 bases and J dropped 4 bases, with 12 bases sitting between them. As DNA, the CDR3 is TGTGCCAGCAGCGTCCGGGGTAGGGCCACTGAAGCTTTCTTT. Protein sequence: CASSVRGRATEAFF.

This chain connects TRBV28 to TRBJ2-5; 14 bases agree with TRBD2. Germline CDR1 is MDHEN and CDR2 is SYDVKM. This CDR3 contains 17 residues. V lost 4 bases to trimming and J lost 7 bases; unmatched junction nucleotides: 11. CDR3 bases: TGTGCCAGCAGTTCTACCCTTGGACTAGCGGGAGGCGGGACCCAGTACTTC. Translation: CASSSTLGLAGGGTQYF. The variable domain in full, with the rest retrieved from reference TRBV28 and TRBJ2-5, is DVKVTQSSRYLVKRTGEKVFLECVQDMDHENMFWYRQDPGLGLRLIYFSYDVKMKEKGDIPEGYSVSREKKERFSLILESASTNQTSMYLCASSSTLGLAGGGTQYFGPGTRLLVL.

The CDR3: CASNSGAGGGEKLFF. The CDR3 DNA reads TGTGCCAGCAACTCAGGGGCAGGCGGCGGTGAAAAACTGTTTTTT. The chain employs TRBV2 and TRBJ1-4, with a possible D match to TRBD1 (6 bases). The CDR3 runs to 15 residues. CDR1 is SNHLY and CDR2 is FYNNEI in the germline V gene. V was shortened by 7 bases and J by 7 bases, with 19 bases between the two germline ends.

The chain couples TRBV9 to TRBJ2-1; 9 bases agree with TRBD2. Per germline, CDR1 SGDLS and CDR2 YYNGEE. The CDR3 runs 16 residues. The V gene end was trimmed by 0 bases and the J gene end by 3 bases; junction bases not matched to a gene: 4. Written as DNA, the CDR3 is TGTGCCAGCAGCGTAGTTAGTAGCGGGAGCTACAATGAGCAGTTCTTC. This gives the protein CASSVVSSGSYNEQFF.

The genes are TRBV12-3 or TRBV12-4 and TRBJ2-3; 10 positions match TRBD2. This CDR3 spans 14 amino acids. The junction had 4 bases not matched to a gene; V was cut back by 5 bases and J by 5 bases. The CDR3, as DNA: TGTGCCAGCAGTAAGCGGGAGGGGAGAGATACGCAGTATTTT. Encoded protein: CASSKREGRDTQYF.

The CDR3 protein is CASNGGNEQFF. The CDR3 coding sequence is TGTGCCTCAAACGGGGGAAATGAGCAGTTCTTC. The J gene is TRBJ2-1, the V gene TRBV30; maybe TRBD2 (6 bases). V shed 7 bases and J shed 7 bases, with 11 bases lying between them. The CDR3 is 11 residues long. Per germline, CDR1 GTSNPN and CDR2 SVGIG (reference sequence).

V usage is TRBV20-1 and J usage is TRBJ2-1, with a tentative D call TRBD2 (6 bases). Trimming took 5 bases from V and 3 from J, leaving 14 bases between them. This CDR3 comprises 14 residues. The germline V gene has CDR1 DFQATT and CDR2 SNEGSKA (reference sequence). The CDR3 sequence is CSALRTTLYNEQFF. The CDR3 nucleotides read TGCAGTGCTCTGAGGACTACCCTCTACAATGAGCAGTTCTTC.

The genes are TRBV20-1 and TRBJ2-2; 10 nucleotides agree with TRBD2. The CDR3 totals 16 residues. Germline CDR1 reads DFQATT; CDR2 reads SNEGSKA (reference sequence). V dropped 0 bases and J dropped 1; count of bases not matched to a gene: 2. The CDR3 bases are TGCAGTGCTAGAGATTGGACTAGCGGGAACACCGGGGAGCTGTTTTTT. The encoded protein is CSARDWTSGNTGELFF.

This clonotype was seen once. This chain's CDR3 is CASSGGLAGHEQYF. The DNA for the CDR3 is TGCGCCAGCAGCGGGGGACTAGCGGGCCACGAGCAGTACTTC. This sequence joins TRBV5-1 and TRBJ2-7; 12 nucleotides agree with TRBD2. The trim removed 4 bases at V and 5 bases at J, leaving 4 bases unmatched. CDR1 and CDR2 (germline): SGHRS, YFSETQ. The CDR3 is made up of 14 amino acids.

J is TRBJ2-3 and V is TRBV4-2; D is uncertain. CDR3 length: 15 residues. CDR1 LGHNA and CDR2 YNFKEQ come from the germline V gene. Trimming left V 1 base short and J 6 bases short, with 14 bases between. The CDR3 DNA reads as TGTGCCAGCAGCCAAGTACAGAGTAACGGTGATACGCAGTATTTT. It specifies CASSQVQSNGDTQYF.

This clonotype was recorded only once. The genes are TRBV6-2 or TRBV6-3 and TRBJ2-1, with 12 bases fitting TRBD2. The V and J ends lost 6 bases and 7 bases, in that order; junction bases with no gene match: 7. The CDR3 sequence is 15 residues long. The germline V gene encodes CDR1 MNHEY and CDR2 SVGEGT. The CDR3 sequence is CASSRLAGVGNEQFF. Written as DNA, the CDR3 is TGTGCCAGCAGCCGACTAGCGGGAGTGGGTAATGAGCAGTTCTTC.

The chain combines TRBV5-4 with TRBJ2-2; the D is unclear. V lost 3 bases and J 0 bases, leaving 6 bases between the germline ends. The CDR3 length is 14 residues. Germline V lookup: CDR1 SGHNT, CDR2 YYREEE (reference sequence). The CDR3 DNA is TGTGCCAGCAGCTCGGACCCGAACACCGGGGAGCTGTTTTTT. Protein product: CASSSDPNTGELFF.

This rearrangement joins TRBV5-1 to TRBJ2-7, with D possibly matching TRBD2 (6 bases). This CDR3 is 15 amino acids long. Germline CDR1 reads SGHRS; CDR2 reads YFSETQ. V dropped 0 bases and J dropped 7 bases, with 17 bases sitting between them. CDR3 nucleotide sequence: TGCGCCAGCAGCTTGGAATCCCTAGCGCTAGTTGAGCAGTACTTC. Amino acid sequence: CASSLESLALVEQYF.

This CDR3 is CASSEISGNTIYF. The DNA of the CDR3 is TGTGCCAGCAGCGAAATATCGGGAAACACCATATATTTT. The chain employs TRBV9 and TRBJ1-3; D gene ambiguous. Germline V lookup: CDR1 SGDLS, CDR2 YYNGEE. V was shortened by 3 bases and J by 4 bases, with 8 bases between the two germline ends. This CDR3 is built from 13 residues.

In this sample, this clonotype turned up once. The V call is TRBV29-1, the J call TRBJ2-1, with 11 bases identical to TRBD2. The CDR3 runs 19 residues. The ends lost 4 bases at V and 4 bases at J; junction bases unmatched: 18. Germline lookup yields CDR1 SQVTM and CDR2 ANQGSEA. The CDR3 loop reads CSVVPLGLAEGGDYNEQFF. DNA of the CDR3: TGCAGCGTTGTTCCGTTGGGACTAGCGGAGGGGGGCGATTACAATGAGCAGTTCTTC.

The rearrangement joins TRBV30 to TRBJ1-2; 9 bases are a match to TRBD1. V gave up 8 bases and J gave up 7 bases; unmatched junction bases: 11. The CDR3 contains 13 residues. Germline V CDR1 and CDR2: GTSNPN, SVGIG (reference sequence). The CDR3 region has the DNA TGTGCCATGAAGGACAGGGGTCCGATTGGCTACACCTTC. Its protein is CAMKDRGPIGYTF. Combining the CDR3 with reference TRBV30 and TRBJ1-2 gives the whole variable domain SQTIHQWPATLVQPVGSPLSLECTVEGTSNPNLYWYRQAAGRGLQLLFYSVGIGQISSEVPQNLSASRPQDRQFILSSKKLLLSDSGFYLCAMKDRGPIGYTFGSGTRLTVV.

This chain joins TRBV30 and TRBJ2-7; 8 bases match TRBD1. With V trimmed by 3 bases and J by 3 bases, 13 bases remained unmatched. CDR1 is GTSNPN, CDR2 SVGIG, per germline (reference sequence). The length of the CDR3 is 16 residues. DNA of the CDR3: TGTGCCTGGAGCGGAAGCCAGGGGGCGTGGGGCTACGAGCAGTACTTC. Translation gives CAWSGSQGAWGYEQYF.

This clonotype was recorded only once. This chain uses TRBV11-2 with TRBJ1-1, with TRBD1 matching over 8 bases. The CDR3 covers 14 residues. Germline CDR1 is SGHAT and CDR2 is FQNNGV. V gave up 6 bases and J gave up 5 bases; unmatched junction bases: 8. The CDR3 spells CASRLTGERTEAFF. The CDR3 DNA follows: TGTGCCAGCAGATTGACAGGGGAGCGGACTGAAGCTTTCTTT.

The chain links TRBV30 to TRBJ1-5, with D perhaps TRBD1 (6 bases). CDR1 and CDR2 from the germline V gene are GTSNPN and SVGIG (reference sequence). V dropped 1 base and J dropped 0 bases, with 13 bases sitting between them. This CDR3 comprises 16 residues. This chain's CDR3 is CAWSAPGEISNQPQHF. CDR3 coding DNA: TGTGCCTGGAGTGCCCCAGGGGAAATTAGCAATCAGCCCCAGCATTTT.

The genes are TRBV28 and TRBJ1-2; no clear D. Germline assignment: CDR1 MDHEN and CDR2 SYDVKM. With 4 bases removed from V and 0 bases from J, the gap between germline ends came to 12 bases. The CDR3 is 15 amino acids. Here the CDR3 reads CASSSPSPPNYGYTF. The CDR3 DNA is TGTGCCAGCAGTTCCCCTAGCCCGCCTAACTATGGCTACACCTTC.

The CDR3 DNA follows: TGCAGTGCTAGAGTGGCGTTTTTCCGCGAGCAGTACTTC. It is translated as CSARVAFFREQYF. The V gene is TRBV20-1, the J gene TRBJ2-7; D gene uncertain. Trimming pared 1 base from V and 6 bases from J, leaving 13 bases between. CDR1 and CDR2 (germline): DFQATT, SNEGSKA (reference sequence). The CDR3 is 13 amino acids.

The CDR3 DNA reads as TGTGCCAGCAGCCAGAGAGGGGCAGAGACCCAGTACTTC. Protein: CASSQRGAETQYF. This chain links TRBV3-1 with TRBJ2-5; D is perhaps TRBD1 or TRBD2 (5 bases each). Trimming pared 3 bases from V and 4 bases from J, leaving 9 bases between. The CDR3 has 13 amino acids. Germline V gives CDR1 LGHDT, CDR2 YNNKEL (reference sequence).

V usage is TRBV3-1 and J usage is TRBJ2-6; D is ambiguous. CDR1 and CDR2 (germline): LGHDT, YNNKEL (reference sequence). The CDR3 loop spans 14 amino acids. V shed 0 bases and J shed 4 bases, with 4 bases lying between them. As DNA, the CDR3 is TGTGCCAGCAGCCAAGATGCGGGGGCCAACGTCCTGACTTTC. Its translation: CASSQDAGANVLTF.

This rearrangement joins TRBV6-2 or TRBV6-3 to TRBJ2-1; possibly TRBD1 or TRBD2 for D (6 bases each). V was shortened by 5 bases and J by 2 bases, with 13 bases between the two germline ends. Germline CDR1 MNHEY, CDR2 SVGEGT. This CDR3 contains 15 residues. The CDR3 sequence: CASSGRRDTYNEQFF. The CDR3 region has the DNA TGTGCCAGCAGTGGACGGCGGGACACCTACAATGAGCAGTTCTTC.